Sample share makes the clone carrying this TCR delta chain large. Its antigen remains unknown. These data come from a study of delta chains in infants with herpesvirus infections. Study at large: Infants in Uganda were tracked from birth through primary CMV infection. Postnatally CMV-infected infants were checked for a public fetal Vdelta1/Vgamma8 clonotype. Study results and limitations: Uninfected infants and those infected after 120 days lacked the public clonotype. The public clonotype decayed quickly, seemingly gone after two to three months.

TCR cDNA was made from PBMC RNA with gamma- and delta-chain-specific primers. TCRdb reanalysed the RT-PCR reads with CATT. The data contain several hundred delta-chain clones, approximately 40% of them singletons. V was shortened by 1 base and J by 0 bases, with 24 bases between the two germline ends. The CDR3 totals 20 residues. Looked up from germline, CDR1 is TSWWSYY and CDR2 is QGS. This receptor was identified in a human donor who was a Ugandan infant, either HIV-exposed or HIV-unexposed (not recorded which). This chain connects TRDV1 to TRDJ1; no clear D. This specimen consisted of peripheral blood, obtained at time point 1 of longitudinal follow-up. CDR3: CALGERRSLVWVPYTDKLIF. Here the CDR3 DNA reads TGTGCTCTTGGGGAACGGAGGTCCTTGGTATGGGTACCTTACACCGATAAACTCATCTTT.